The T cell receptor beta chain described here comes from a study of blood T cell repertoires in COVID-19 (dated by TCRdb to between 2020 and 2021). General notes on the study: Collaborator samples came from the United States, Italy and Spain and covered acute and convalescent phases of COVID-19. A de-identified subject ID, COVID-19 status, age in years and sex were almost always included in the sample metadata. The dataset comprised deeply sampled blood TCRbeta repertoires from subjects exposed to, actively infected with, or recovered from COVID-19. The repertoires were made available in a free public database intended to serve as a resource for research on the immune response to SARS-CoV-2. The prospective study material was composed of cDNA or gDNA derived from T cells, B-cell-depleted T cells, or PBMCs. The samples were drawn from two sources: the first 160 participants of the ongoing ImmuneRACE study, and 1,200 or so subjects contributed by 6 global collaborators. Where available, HLA class I and class II types were obtained from metadata supplied by the sample provider rather than from assay-based typing.

In the case of this clone: It lacks a known antigen. No much larger clone exists at a distance of one base, and base qualities are not known.

The collaborating institutions used their own protocols to collect whole blood in K2EDTA tubes. For TCRbeta analysis, collaborators shipped samples as frozen whole blood, isolated PBMCs, or DNA extracted from either of those sample types. What the work shows at the level of the full study, not this receptor alone: The amount of clinical and demographic metadata varied by source and participant and was provided uncurated.

TCRbeta CDR3 regions were amplified from genomic DNA by means of the immunoSEQ Assay, a bias-controlled multiplex PCR. In the original analysis: Within the assay, amplification of reference gene primers was used to estimate how many nucleated cells each sample contained. Sequence reads were collapsed and filtered to measure the absolute abundance of every unique TCRbeta CDR3 rearrangement. Productive Simpson clonality was computed per sample as the square root of Simpson's diversity index over productive rearrangements. TCRdb provides this immuneACCESS table in a form limited to in-frame rearrangements. Some clones are lacking; in checked studies, under half of them reflect an unresolved V gene, and why the rest are absent is not known. The D gene and trimming were derived from the DNA, and the V and J assignments and clone size from that table. The sample data list about 220,000 clones, and 75% to 85% of these were observed just once. Around 9.5% of the sample is taken by the ten largest.

The receptor's source is a man in his fifties with active or convalescent COVID-19. Sequenced input: peripheral blood.

The sequence in DNA is TGTGCCAGCAGTTTAGCCGGGGATGGGTATCAGCCCCAGCATTTT. It encodes CASSLAGDGYQPQHF. The chain links TRBV27 with TRBJ1-5, with the identity of the D gene unclear. The germline V gene encodes CDR1 MNHEY and CDR2 SMNVEV (reference sequence). The CDR3 runs 15 amino acids, cysteine and phenylalanine included. Here the CDR3 DNA is all that survives: 45 bases in frame from base 1. V is pared back by 2 bases and J by 5 bases, with 13 bases lying between the germline termini.